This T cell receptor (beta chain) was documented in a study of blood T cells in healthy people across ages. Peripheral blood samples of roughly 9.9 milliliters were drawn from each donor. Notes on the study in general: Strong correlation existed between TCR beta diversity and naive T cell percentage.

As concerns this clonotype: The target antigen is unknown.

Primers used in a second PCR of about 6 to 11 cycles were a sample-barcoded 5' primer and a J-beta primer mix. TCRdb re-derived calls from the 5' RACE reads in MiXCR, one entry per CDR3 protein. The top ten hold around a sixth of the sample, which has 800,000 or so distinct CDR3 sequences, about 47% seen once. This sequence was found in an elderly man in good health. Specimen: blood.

The CDR3 nucleotides read TGTGCCAGCAGTTCCCGCTCGACGGGGAGGGGGACTGAAGCTTTCTTT. This translates into CASSSRSTGRGTEAFF. This chain links TRBV27 with TRBJ1-1; TRBD1 is a possible D gene (6 bases). The CDR3 covers 16 residues. Deletions cut 4 bases from V and 5 bases from J, with 20 bases between. CDR1 is MNHEY, CDR2 SMNVEV, per germline (reference sequence).